Listed below are T cell receptor beta chains from one sample, sequenced in a study of blood T cell repertoires in COVID-19. Libraries were prepared by immunoSEQ multiplex PCR; TCRdb keeps only in-frame clonotypes and omits some of them. The sample lists about 26,000 clones; roughly 90% were seen once. The material sequenced was peripheral blood. Receptors were obtained from a human donor in a cohort sampled during active COVID-19. Each CDR3 is given with its conserved first and last residue. Fields, in order: V gene, J gene, D gene, clone size, CDR3 protein, CDR3 DNA. The D gene is left open where the match is weak. Where a row states a size, it is once, few, many or the class of an expanded clone; other rows omit it.

TRBV12-3/TRBV12-4	TRBJ2-7	TRBD2	-	CASSLAGVEQYF	TGTGCCAGCAGTCTAGCGGGAGTCGAGCAGTACTTC
TRBV14	TRBJ2-2	-	-	CASSLPFETGELFF	TGTGCCAGCAGCCTCCCCTTCGAGACCGGGGAGCTGTTTTTT
TRBV4-1	TRBJ1-6	-	-	CASSQDLEINSPLHF	TGCGCCAGCAGCCAAGATTTAGAGATTAATTCACCCCTCCACTTT
TRBV5-8	TRBJ2-2	TRBD1	-	CASRFRGLLSANTGELFF	TGTGCCAGCAGATTCAGGGGGCTATTGTCCGCGAACACCGGGGAGCTGTTTTTT
TRBV6-4	TRBJ1-6	-	-	CASSDTGTPPLHF	TGTGCCAGCAGTGATACAGGGACACCACCCCTCCACTTT
TRBV5-1	TRBJ2-5	-	-	CASSLASPETQYF	TGCGCCAGCAGCTTGGCTTCCCCAGAGACCCAGTACTTC
TRBV5-1	TRBJ1-1	TRBD1	-	CASRSTGLNTEAFF	TGCGCCAGCAGATCGACAGGGCTGAACACTGAAGCTTTCTTT
TRBV20-1	TRBJ2-5	-	-	CSASSEGETQYF	TGCAGTGCGAGTTCGGAGGGAGAGACCCAGTACTTC
TRBV28	TRBJ2-7	TRBD1	-	CASSPLSGTGTYEQYF	TGTGCCAGCAGCCCCCTTTCCGGGACAGGTACCTACGAGCAGTACTTC
TRBV3-1/TRBV3-2	TRBJ2-1	-	once	CASSPDRGLREQFF	TGTGCCAGCAGCCCCGACAGGGGACTAAGGGAGCAGTTCTTC
TRBV3-1/TRBV3-2	TRBJ1-6	TRBD1	-	CASSIIATGGSPLHF	TGTGCCAGCAGCATTATCGCGACAGGGGGTTCACCCCTCCACTTT
TRBV7-8	TRBJ2-1	TRBD2	-	CASSLVSLAGGSNEQFF	TGTGCCAGCAGCTTAGTCTCTCTAGCGGGGGGATCCAATGAGCAGTTCTTC